These 26 T cell receptor beta chains were all obtained from the same sample, sequenced in a study of shared clonotypes between healthy human individuals. Generated by immunoSEQ multiplex PCR, the TCRdb table keeps only in-frame clones and is missing some. Of over 2,000,000 clones in the sample, around 93% were seen once. CD45RO-negative CD8 cells positively selected for CCR7 made up the naive population, which excluded terminally differentiated effector memory CD45RA+ cells. The sequenced material came from naive CD8+ T cells from PBMCs. These receptors came from a man younger than 30 in good health. Some clones in this sample may be carry-over from other donors' samples.

In this sample, this clone turned up once. This rearrangement joins TRBV10-1 to TRBJ2-7, with TRBD2 as a possible D gene (5 bases). The V and J ends lost 3 bases and 6 bases respectively, with 12 bases between them. This CDR3 has 13 amino acids. Germline-derived CDR1 and CDR2 are WNHNN and SYGVQD (reference sequence). The CDR3 loop reads CASSDPGSLEQYF. The CDR3, as DNA: TGCGCCAGCAGTGACCCGGGATCTCTCGAGCAGTACTTC.

This chain joins TRBV25-1 and TRBJ1-2; no reliable D call. The CDR3 covers 15 residues. V lost 1 base, J lost 6 bases, and 15 bases lay in between. Germline CDR1 MGHDK, CDR2 SYGVNS. Written as DNA, the CDR3 is TGTGCCAGCAGTGAATTAGGCAACACGGTTGATGGCTACACCTTC. Translated: CASSELGNTVDGYTF.

The V gene is TRBV13, the J gene TRBJ2-7; D unresolved. This CDR3 has 13 amino acids. Germline values: CDR1 PRHDT, CDR2 FYEKMQ (reference sequence). Trimming cost V 7 bases and J 0 bases, with 10 bases left between them. DNA for the CDR3: TGTGCCAGCAACCCCCGGGCCTCCTACGAGCAGTACTTC. This sequence encodes CASNPRASYEQYF. Full variable domain (outside the CDR3, taken from reference TRBV13 and TRBJ2-7): AAGVIQSPRHLIKEKRETATLKCYPIPRHDTVYWYQQGPGQDPQFLISFYEKMQSDKGSIPDRFSAQQFSDYHSELNMSSLELGDSALYFCASNPRASYEQYFGPGTRLTVT.

The chain links TRBV19 to TRBJ2-1, with TRBD2 identical over 8 bases. This CDR3 comprises 15 residues. Germline V lookup: CDR1 LNHDA, CDR2 SQIVND (reference sequence). After removal of 5 bases from V and 1 base from J, the junction contained 4 bases not matched to a gene. The CDR3 DNA reads as TGTGCCAGTAGTCCCACGGGAGGGTCCTACAATGAGCAGTTCTTC. As protein: CASSPTGGSYNEQFF. Full variable domain (remainder filled in from reference TRBV19 and TRBJ2-1): DGGITQSPKYLFRKEGQNVTLSCEQNLNHDAMYWYRQDPGQGLRLIYYSQIVNDFQKGDIAEGYSVSREKKESFPLTVTSAQKNPTAFYLCASSPTGGSYNEQFFGPGTRLTVL.

The chain recombines TRBV6-5 with TRBJ2-7; unclear D gene. The V and J ends lost 6 bases and 4 bases respectively, with 16 bases between them. The length of the CDR3 is 14 residues. Germline V gene data show CDR1 as MNHEY and CDR2 as SVGAGI. CDR3 region: CASRTARDGYEQYF. Written as DNA, the CDR3 is TGTGCCAGCAGGACCGCAAGGGATGGTTACGAGCAGTACTTC.

To note about this clone: The same CDR3 can be traced to other DNA sequences in this sample. The chain has TRBV15 and TRBJ1-1, with D unclear. There are 13 residues in the CDR3. V shed 3 bases and J shed 0 bases, with 5 bases lying between them. CDR1 is LNHNV, CDR2 YYDKDF, per germline (reference sequence). Here the CDR3 DNA reads TGTGCCACCAGCAGGGACCTGAACACTGAAGCTTTCTTT. Its translation is CATSRDLNTEAFF.

Here the CDR3 reads CASSEAGAGAYEQYF. CDR3 DNA: TGTGCCAGCAGTGAAGCGGGAGCCGGGGCCTACGAGCAGTACTTC. This sequence joins TRBV2 and TRBJ2-7; maybe TRBD2 (5 bases). Trimming removed 0 bases at V and 2 bases at J, with 11 bases between. The CDR3 has 15 residues. Germline V gene lookup returns CDR1 SNHLY and CDR2 FYNNEI.

V is TRBV2 and J is TRBJ2-7; 13 nucleotides match TRBD2. Germline lookup yields CDR1 SNHLY and CDR2 FYNNEI. After removal of 5 bases from V and 2 bases from J, the junction contained 9 bases not matched to a gene. CDR3 length: 17 amino acids. The CDR3 is CASSSGLAGDPPYEQYF. The CDR3 DNA is TGTGCCAGCAGTTCCGGACTAGCGGGAGACCCCCCCTACGAGCAGTACTTC.

The table lists this clone with a count of one. The chain carries TRBV18 and TRBJ2-7, with TRBD2 identical over 9 bases. The CDR3 has 14 residues. The junction had 10 bases not matched to a gene; V was cut back by 8 bases and J by 5 bases. Per germline, CDR1 KGHSH and CDR2 LQKENI. CDR3 region: CASQGSGSIHEQYF. DNA of the CDR3: TGTGCCAGCCAGGGTAGCGGGAGCATCCACGAGCAGTACTTC.

In its sample, this clone was seen once. Other DNA sequences in this sample translate to the same CDR3. The rearrangement uses TRBV28 and TRBJ2-7; D unclear. This CDR3 region has 14 residues. From germline, CDR1 is MDHEN and CDR2 SYDVKM. The germline V and J ends were trimmed by 2 bases and 3 bases, with 11 bases remaining between them. The CDR3, as DNA: TGTGCCAGCAGTTTAAGTGGGTCAGGCTACGAGCAGTACTTC. It encodes CASSLSGSGYEQYF.

The chain joins TRBV14 to TRBJ2-2; maybe TRBD1 (5 bases). The CDR3 spans 14 residues. V lost 4 bases, J lost 1 base, and 7 bases lay in between. Per germline, CDR1 SGHDN and CDR2 FVKESK. CDR3 nucleotide sequence: TGTGCCAGCAGCCTTACAGGGAACACCGGGGAGCTGTTTTTT. Protein: CASSLTGNTGELFF. Looking up the rest from reference TRBV14 and TRBJ2-2 gives the full variable domain: EAGVTQFPSHSVIEKGQTVTLRCDPISGHDNLYWYRRVMGKEIKFLLHFVKESKQDESGMPNNRFLAERTGGTYSTLKVQPAELEDSGVYFCASSLTGNTGELFFGEGSRLTVL.

This clone was detected once. Other DNA sequences in this specimen translate into the identical CDR3. The chain has TRBV27 and TRBJ1-2; D remains unclear. Germline CDR1 reads MNHEY; CDR2 reads SMNVEV (reference sequence). The CDR3 totals 14 residues. The ends were cut back, 6 bases at V and 4 bases at J, with 15 bases in the middle. The CDR3 sequence is CASSLKAFVYGYTF. The CDR3 region has the DNA TGTGCCAGCAGCCTTAAGGCGTTTGTCTATGGCTACACCTTC.

About this clone itself: Other DNA sequences from this sample encode an identical CDR3 as well. The J gene is TRBJ2-3, the V gene TRBV7-9; D gene ambiguous. CDR3 length equals 11 residues. CDR1 is SEHNR, CDR2 FQNEAQ, per germline (reference sequence). Trimming left V 0 bases short and J 6 bases short, with 1 base between. The CDR3 is CASSLADTQYF. The CDR3 DNA is TGTGCCAGCAGCTTAGCTGATACGCAGTATTTT.

The V and J genes are TRBV2 and TRBJ1-2, with 8 nucleotides matching TRBD1. Germline values: CDR1 SNHLY, CDR2 FYNNEI. Losses at the gene ends were 7 bases for V and 7 bases for J; bases not matched to a gene: 11. The CDR3 runs to 14 residues. CDR3 nucleotides: TGTGCCAGCACCCGCTCCCAGGGGGCCTTTGGCTACACCTTC. Protein: CASTRSQGAFGYTF. Based on the CDR3 plus reference TRBV2 and TRBJ1-2, the full variable domain is EPEVTQTPSHQVTQMGQEVILRCVPISNHLYFYWYRQILGQKVEFLVSFYNNEISEKSEIFDDQFSVERPDGSNFTLKIRSTKLEDSAMYFCASTRSQGAFGYTFGSGTRLTVV.

This chain's CDR3 is CASSHFLYSGSADTQYF. The CDR3 DNA sequence: TGCGCCAGCAGCCATTTTTTATATAGCGGGAGCGCAGATACGCAGTATTTT. The chain links TRBV4-1 to TRBJ2-3; 9 bases line up with TRBD2. The CDR3 consists of 17 residues. The germline V gene encodes CDR1 MGHRA and CDR2 YSYEKL. With V trimmed by 3 bases and J by 4 bases, 11 bases remained unmatched.

This clone has a handful of counts. The chain combines TRBV11-2 with TRBJ1-1, with a weak D call TRBD1 (6 bases). V was clipped by 5 bases and J by 4 bases, with 17 bases between them. The germline V gene encodes CDR1 SGHAT and CDR2 FQNNGV. CDR3 size: 15 residues. This chain's CDR3 is CASSRRAGAGTEAFF. CDR3 sequence (DNA): TGTGCCAGCAGCCGAAGGGCAGGGGCCGGCACTGAAGCTTTCTTT.

This chain uses TRBV9 with TRBJ2-1; D is possibly TRBD2 (5 bases). V lost 3 bases and J lost 3, with 19 bases in between. CDR1 is SGDLS, CDR2 YYNGEE, per germline. The CDR3 has 17 residues. The CDR3 DNA is TGTGCCAGCAGCGCGCGGGTGGTAGCGTCTGACTACAATGAGCAGTTCTTC. Translating it yields CASSARVVASDYNEQFF.

The genes are TRBV6-5 and TRBJ1-1; no clear D. The germline V gene encodes CDR1 MNHEY and CDR2 SVGAGI. V was cut by 0 bases and J by 2 bases, with 13 bases left in between. The CDR3 sequence is 16 residues long. CDR3 protein: CASSYSRNYGNTEAFF. The CDR3 DNA reads TGTGCCAGCAGTTACTCGAGGAATTACGGTAACACTGAAGCTTTCTTT.

The rearrangement joins TRBV4-1 to TRBJ1-5, with TRBD1 matching 7 bases. The CDR3 contains 16 residues. J was trimmed by 3 bases and V by 3 bases; bases with no gene match: 8. The germline V gene has CDR1 MGHRA and CDR2 YSYEKL. CDR3 DNA: TGCGCCAGCAGCCAGGGACCGGGACAGTCCAATCAGCCCCAGCATTTT. Encoded protein: CASSQGPGQSNQPQHF.

This clone was detected only once. The chain employs TRBV19 and TRBJ2-1, with 8 bases fitting TRBD2. CDR1 is LNHDA, CDR2 SQIVND, per germline (reference sequence). Trimming cost V 0 bases and J 3 bases; bases outside gene matches: 4. CDR3 length: 16 residues. The CDR3 protein is CASSIDRAGVYNEQFF. The CDR3 DNA sequence: TGTGCCAGTAGTATAGATCGAGCGGGAGTCTACAATGAGCAGTTCTTC. Full variable domain (rest looked up from reference TRBV19 and TRBJ2-1): DGGITQSPKYLFRKEGQNVTLSCEQNLNHDAMYWYRQDPGQGLRLIYYSQIVNDFQKGDIAEGYSVSREKKESFPLTVTSAQKNPTAFYLCASSIDRAGVYNEQFFGPGTRLTVL.

The J gene is TRBJ2-7, the V gene TRBV4-2, with 12 bases matching TRBD2. CDR1 is LGHNA, CDR2 YNFKEQ, per germline. The CDR3 is made up of 16 amino acids. J lost 4 bases, V lost 3 bases, and 7 bases had no gene match. The CDR3 here is CASSQLAGGPGYEQYF. CDR3 in DNA: TGTGCCAGCAGCCAGCTAGCGGGAGGGCCAGGTTACGAGCAGTACTTC.

This sequence joins TRBV19 and TRBJ2-1; 11 bases match TRBD2. CDR3 length: 15 amino acids. V trimming: 5 bases; J trimming: 8 bases; junction bases outside the gene matches: 8. In germline, CDR1 is LNHDA, CDR2 SQIVND (reference sequence). This chain's CDR3 is CASSSPLAGEDEQFF. DNA for the CDR3: TGTGCCAGTAGTTCCCCACTAGCGGGAGAGGATGAGCAGTTCTTC.

DNA for the CDR3: TGTGCCAGCAGCGTAGATCCAGGGGCAACCCCAGGACAAGGCTACACCTTC. Residues: CASSVDPGATPGQGYTF. J is TRBJ1-2 and V is TRBV9; D may be TRBD1 (6 bases). V gave up 0 bases and J gave up 8 bases, with 23 bases separating them. This CDR3 has 17 amino acids. CDR1 is SGDLS and CDR2 is YYNGEE in the germline V gene.

This clone was seen a few times. The rearrangement uses TRBV29-1 and TRBJ1-2, with D perhaps TRBD1 (5 bases). V lost 4 bases and J 3 bases, leaving 6 bases between the germline ends. This CDR3 has 11 amino acids. The V gene's germline CDR1 is SQVTM and CDR2 ANQGSEA. The CDR3 loop reads CSVVRDYGYTF. Written as DNA, the CDR3 is TGCAGCGTTGTCAGGGACTATGGCTACACCTTC.

V and J are TRBV9 and TRBJ2-1; D not certain. The germline gives CDR1 SGDLS, CDR2 YYNGEE. There are 17 residues in the CDR3. Trimming shortened V by 3 bases and J by 0 bases, and 16 bases separated the two germline ends. The CDR3 DNA reads as TGTGCCAGCAGCGGTGGCCCAAACCGGCTCTCCTACAATGAGCAGTTCTTC. It specifies CASSGGPNRLSYNEQFF.

The chain uses TRBV27 and TRBJ2-1; 11 nucleotides match TRBD1. The germline gives CDR1 MNHEY, CDR2 SMNVEV (reference sequence). The V and J ends lost 6 bases and 2 bases, in that order; junction bases with no gene match: 3. This CDR3 contains 15 residues. CDR3 protein: CASRGTGGPYNEQFF. In DNA form, the CDR3 reads TGTGCCAGCAGGGGGACAGGGGGTCCCTACAATGAGCAGTTCTTC.